The 6 T cell receptor beta chains below all came from one sample that was sequenced in a study of early T cells in non-severe SARS-CoV-2 infection (dated by TCRdb to the early 2020s). The library was made by 5' RACE. Sequencing relied on a NextSeq 500. TCRdb applied fastp at Q25 and MiXCR to the public reads, then kept only in-frame beta chains. Merged by CDR3 protein, the rows form single entries marked with the most common genes and DNA. The sample records about 48,000 distinct CDR3 sequences, approximately 8.1% of which are singletons. The ten biggest clones cover 5.8% of the sample. What was sequenced was whole blood. Receptors were obtained from an adult who was a healthcare worker with PCR-confirmed SARS-CoV-2 infection or an uninfected control (not recorded which).

This clonotype was counted a few times. J is TRBJ1-1 and V is TRBV4-1; possible D gene TRBD1, 6 bases. The CDR3 totals 17 residues. V was pared by 5 bases and J by 1 base, with 20 bases between. Germline assignment: CDR1 MGHRA and CDR2 YSYEKL. Here the CDR3 reads CASSIEGGRRPNTEAFF. DNA for the CDR3: TGCGCCAGCAGCATAGAGGGGGGCCGGAGACCGAACACTGAAGCTTTCTTT.

The sample holds a few counts of this clonotype. The chain joins TRBV28 to TRBJ1-1; D is perhaps TRBD1 (6 bases). Germline loops: CDR1 MDHEN, CDR2 SYDVKM. V was shortened by 6 bases and J by 1 base, with 12 bases between the two germline ends. The CDR3 length is 14 residues. The CDR3 DNA sequence: TGTGCCAGCAGGGTGGAACAGGGGAACACTGAAGCTTTCTTT. Its translation is CASRVEQGNTEAFF. The full variable domain, its missing parts supplied by reference TRBV28 and TRBJ1-1, is DVKVTQSSRYLVKRTGEKVFLECVQDMDHENMFWYRQDPGLGLRLIYFSYDVKMKEKGDIPEGYSVSREKKERFSLILESASTNQTSMYLCASRVEQGNTEAFFGQGTRLTVV.

This clonotype was found many times. This chain joins TRBV4-3 and TRBJ1-6; no reliable D call. V was pared by 2 bases and J by 6 bases, with 2 bases between. From germline, CDR1 is LGHNA and CDR2 YSLEER. The CDR3 totals 12 residues. The CDR3 nucleotides read TGCGCCAGCAGCCAAATTAATTCACCCCTCCACTTT. As protein: CASSQINSPLHF.

This clonotype was counted many times. The chain joins TRBV11-2 to TRBJ2-2; a possible D gene is TRBD1 (6 bases). The CDR3 extends over 14 amino acids. Trimming pared 5 bases from V and 7 bases from J, leaving 14 bases between. Germline CDR1 SGHAT, CDR2 FQNNGV. CDR3 in amino acids: CASSPTGIGGELFF. The DNA for the CDR3 is TGTGCCAGCAGCCCGACAGGAATAGGCGGGGAGCTGTTTTTT.

This clonotype was seen ten or more times. The chain employs TRBV12-3 or TRBV12-4 and TRBJ2-2; D perhaps matches TRBD2 (6 bases). V was clipped by 3 bases and J by 7 bases, with 15 bases between them. The CDR3 extends over 15 amino acids. CDR3 coding DNA: TGTGCCAGCAGTTTCGCGGCGGGGCTTGGCGGGGAGCTGTTTTTT. Translating it yields CASSFAAGLGGELFF.

In this sample, this clonotype turned up many times. The chain uses TRBV14 and TRBJ2-5, with 9 bases that match TRBD2. Germline trimming cut 0 bases from V and 5 bases from J; bases unmatched to any gene: 10. The CDR3 loop spans 17 amino acids. CDR1 is SGHDN, CDR2 FVKESK, per germline. CDR3 loop: CASSQDEDSGGVETQYF. CDR3 bases: TGTGCCAGCAGCCAAGATGAAGATAGCGGGGGCGTTGAGACCCAGTACTTC.